This TCR beta chain was captured by sequencing in a study of T cells in Graves' hyperthyroidism and ophthalmopathy. The CDR3 spans 16 residues. CDR1 LNHDA and CDR2 SQIVND come from the germline V gene (reference sequence). V was pared by 3 bases and J by 0 bases, with 11 bases between. RNA transcripts provided the source from which TCR beta CDR3 regions were amplified. Using the HTBI primer set, a first-round RT-PCR was run on the TCR CDR3. MiXCR, run by TCRdb on the multiplex PCR reads, gives a single entry per CDR3 protein. The data contain 550,000 to 850,000 distinct CDR3 sequences, 18% of them singletons.

This receptor was taken from a woman between 50 and 59 years old with Graves' hyperthyroidism that later progressed to Graves' ophthalmopathy. Source material: blood. The chain combines TRBV19 with TRBJ1-4; no firm D call. The CDR3 region is CASSIPFSATNEKLFF. The CDR3 DNA follows: TGTGCCAGTAGTATCCCTTTTAGTGCAACTAATGAAAAACTGTTTTTT.